The 14 T cell receptor beta chains presented below share a single source sample, sequenced in a study of T cells in localized non-small cell lung cancer. The repertoire was sequenced with immunoSEQ multiplex PCR; TCRdb's copy has only in-frame clones and lacks some. The data contain about 28,000 clones, more than 85% of them seen just once; the ten biggest clones take up more than 25%. The sequenced sample was peripheral blood, obtained before any cancer treatment. The receptors were gathered from a female donor of 60 years or more with stage I lung adenocarcinoma.

J is TRBJ2-3 and V is TRBV9; 9 bases line up with TRBD1. CDR1 and CDR2 (germline): SGDLS, YYNGEE. Trimming cost V 2 bases and J 3 bases; bases outside gene matches: 7. The CDR3 is 16 residues long. CDR3: CASSVSGTGITDTQYF. CDR3 DNA sequence: TGTGCCAGCAGCGTCTCCGGGACAGGGATTACAGATACGCAGTATTTT.

The genes are TRBV4-1 and TRBJ1-5; D remains ambiguous. Per the germline V gene, CDR1 is MGHRA and CDR2 is YSYEKL. The CDR3 is 13 residues long. V shed 0 bases and J shed 4 bases, with 4 bases lying between them. CDR3 amino acids: CASSQDLNQPQHF. The CDR3 nucleotides read TGCGCCAGCAGCCAAGACTTAAATCAGCCCCAGCATTTT.

V gene TRBV5-1 combines with J gene TRBJ1-1, with D possibly matching TRBD1 (6 bases). Germline lookup yields CDR1 SGHRS and CDR2 YFSETQ. V was shortened by 5 bases and J by 2 bases, with 16 bases between the two germline ends. CDR3 length equals 15 residues. The CDR3 here is CASSEGVGHNTEAFF. The DNA of the CDR3 is TGCGCCAGCAGTGAGGGGGTGGGCCACAACACTGAAGCTTTCTTT.

Only a few counts were recorded for this clone. This chain joins TRBV9 and TRBJ2-5; D is uncertain. V gave up 2 bases and J gave up 2 bases, with 7 bases separating them. Germline V gives CDR1 SGDLS, CDR2 YYNGEE. The CDR3 has 13 residues. Here the CDR3 reads CASSVGVQETQYF. For the CDR3, the DNA is TGTGCCAGCAGCGTTGGGGTTCAAGAGACCCAGTACTTC.

CDR3 DNA: TGCGCCAGCAGCTTGTCAGGGGTCAATGAGCAGTTCTTC. Amino acids: CASSLSGVNEQFF. The chain uses TRBV5-1 and TRBJ2-1, with D possibly being TRBD1 (6 bases). The V and J ends lost 1 base and 6 bases respectively, with 8 bases between them. Germline V CDR1 and CDR2: SGHRS, YFSETQ. The CDR3 spans 13 residues.

This chain connects TRBV9 to TRBJ1-3; unclear D gene. This CDR3 is 10 amino acids long. Looked up from germline, CDR1 is SGDLS and CDR2 is YYNGEE. Trimming pared 7 bases from V and 1 base from J, leaving 0 bases between. CDR3 sequence reads: CASSGNTIYF. The CDR3 bases are TGTGCCAGCTCTGGAAACACCATATATTTT.

This clone has just one count. Only one base separates this from a far larger clonotype, so it likely reflects a read error. The sample holds other DNA sequences that translate to the same CDR3. The V gene is TRBV5-6, the J gene TRBJ2-5, with a possible D match to TRBD2 (5 bases). CDR3 length: 14 amino acids. Germline V gene lookup returns CDR1 SGHDT and CDR2 YYEEEE. The CDR3 bases are TGCGCCAGCAGCCCCCCGGGAATACAAGAGACCCAGTACTTC. Protein product: CASSPPGIQETQYF.

This chain joins TRBV9 and TRBJ2-7; 7 positions match TRBD2. After removal of 0 bases from V and 3 bases from J, the junction contained 9 bases not matched to a gene. There are 16 residues in the CDR3. Germline-derived CDR1 and CDR2 are SGDLS and YYNGEE. CDR3 bases: TGTGCCAGCAGCGTAGGTCCCGGGAGGACCAACTACGAGCAGTACTTC. Translation gives CASSVGPGRTNYEQYF.

The chain recombines TRBV7-9 with TRBJ2-3; 9 nucleotides match TRBD1. The J segment lost 1 base and the V segment lost 5 bases, leaving 10 bases of the junction unmatched. The CDR3 runs to 17 residues. Germline CDR1 reads SEHNR; CDR2 reads FQNEAQ (reference sequence). The CDR3 loop reads CASSHVTQGAGTDTQYF. The DNA for the CDR3 is TGTGCCAGCAGCCACGTCACACAGGGGGCAGGCACAGATACGCAGTATTTT.

J is TRBJ2-7 and V is TRBV4-2; TRBD1 agrees at 7 bases. J gave up 3 bases and V 0 bases, and 5 bases lay outside the gene matches. There are 15 residues in the CDR3. CDR1 is LGHNA and CDR2 is YNFKEQ in the germline V gene. CDR3 amino acids: CASSQDLNRGYEQYF. The CDR3 nucleotides are TGTGCCAGCAGCCAAGATCTTAACAGGGGCTACGAGCAGTACTTC.

The rearrangement uses TRBV5-1 and TRBJ1-6; tentatively, D is TRBD1 (6 bases). V lost 4 bases to trimming and J lost 7 bases, with 21 bases between them. This CDR3 is 17 amino acids long. Germline-derived CDR1 and CDR2 are SGHRS and YFSETQ. The CDR3 region has the DNA TGCGCCAGCAGCCCCCTCCCTGCCGGGACAAACAATTCACCCCTCCACTTT. This sequence encodes CASSPLPAGTNNSPLHF.

The chain has TRBV11-3 and TRBJ2-3, with D possibly being TRBD2 (6 bases). Trimming left V 3 bases short and J 0 bases short, with 10 bases between. The CDR3 is 15 residues long. From germline, CDR1 is SGHNT and CDR2 YENEEA. The CDR3 loop reads CASSFTGVSTDTQYF. DNA for the CDR3: TGTGCCAGCAGCTTTACGGGAGTAAGCACAGATACGCAGTATTTT.

This chain connects TRBV6-5 to TRBJ2-1; 7 nucleotides match TRBD2. Germline V gives CDR1 MNHEY, CDR2 SVGAGI. Germline trimming cut 7 bases from V and 6 bases from J; bases unmatched to any gene: 9. The CDR3 has 14 amino acids. CDR3 sequence (DNA): TGTGCCAGCACTAACCGCGGGGGAATCAATGAGCAGTTCTTC. Translated, it gives CASTNRGGINEQFF.

The chain joins TRBV6-1 to TRBJ2-2, with unresolved D. This CDR3 comprises 14 residues. Germline V gives CDR1 MNHNS, CDR2 SASEGT. Trimming stripped 4 bases from V and 6 bases from J, with 12 bases between. The CDR3 here is CASSVEPRAGELFF. In nucleotides, the CDR3 is TGTGCCAGCAGTGTAGAACCGCGCGCCGGGGAGCTGTTTTTT.